This T cell receptor beta chain was retrieved from a study of cytomegalovirus exposure and HLA in healthy donors (dated by TCRdb to about 2017). For context, the study as a whole: An earlier analysis of 587 of the donors reported 250 to 350 Gb of sequence data and 117 million unique TCR beta sequences obtained from approximately 180 million T cells. An early release that covered about 600 HLA-typed donors contained 300 to 350 gigabases of sequencing data and 65 million to 100 million unique TCR sequences. Among the roughly 400 genotyped donors, under 90% belonged to the genetic ancestry cluster associated with self-reported Caucasian donors. The study aimed to test whether cataloging public T cell receptors could reveal signatures of past pathogen exposure. The T cell repertoires of 670 or so subjects were profiled by immunosequencing and related to cytomegalovirus serostatus. A separate validation cohort of approximately 120 different subjects was used in addition to the approximately 700-subject first cohort. To predict cytomegalovirus infection status, the study brought together high-throughput TCR immunosequencing, statistical association of individual TCRs with disease status, and machine learning. To study patterns of TCR occurrence, a later analysis re-analyzed previously published TCR beta repertoires from 500 to 850 donors and added high-resolution HLA genotyping. In the later analysis, no new phenotypic data were used to find candidate immune exposures; instead, reliance was placed on TCR beta sequences and their occurrence across donors. To decide whether each TCR beta V gene segment behaved as functional or pseudogenic, an earlier analysis of fewer than 750 of the donors relied on high-throughput TCR beta sequencing. Donor age, sex, ethnicity and CMV serostatus were compiled together with the repertoire data. A later genetic analysis used genome-wide SNP genotypes for about three fifths of the 666 donors, treating that subset as a discovery cohort. Every discovery cohort repertoire had been produced on one sequencing platform. Both class I and class II loci were covered by HLA typing, at four-digit resolution. The number of donors typed differed by locus, with roughly 620-630 for A, B, C, DRB1 and DQB1, more than 500 for DQA1, over 600 for DPA1, and around 450 for DPB1. Five DR-DQ haplotypes were treated as single units for association and clustering because of strong linkage in the cohort. On average, roughly 240,000 unique TCR beta nucleotide sequences were sequenced per donor among about 400 genotyped donors of the cohort, with about 17% of those sequences being non-productive. What the authors observed across the whole study: At a false discovery rate of 0.05, a later analysis linked some 18,000 TCR beta sequences to specific HLA alleles. A later genetic analysis associated a missense DCLRE1C variant with V-gene and J-gene trimming of TCR beta chains, and an independent cohort replicated the association. The sequencing pipeline was judged likely to have produced a cluster of highly shared sequence variants as a technical artifact. A further reported finding was that TCR beta sequences accurately predicted the HLA-A and HLA-B alleles for most subjects in the first cohort. This cohort had only TCR beta chains sequenced, and the lack of alpha or paired-chain data limited which features could be detected. The classifier was reported to diagnose cytomegalovirus status with high specificity and sensitivity in both the original and validation cohorts. According to the authors, the approach could potentially be generalized to other disease states and immunological phenotypes. Several of the top co-occurrence clusters appeared to be linked to parvovirus B19, influenza, CMV and Epstein-Barr virus, according to a later analysis. Broadly in line with IMGT annotations, most TCR beta V segments showed up in productive rearrangements about 90% or about 30% of the time in an earlier analysis of roughly 590 of the donors. Strong co-occurrence of HLA alleles, especially DR and DQ, made assigning TCR associations to individual alleles difficult. Linkage disequilibrium might explain the correlated functional status among segregating V segments, but an unknown experimental factor could not be ruled out. Because counts were too low, about 18 rarely observed V segments, including chromosome 9 orphons, were excluded from the earlier analysis of 587 of the donors. Because HLA typing was missing for some donors at each locus, association tests included only the typed subset. According to a later analysis, most CMV-associated TCR beta chains appeared to be HLA-restricted, and the HLA associations seemed to be driven largely by CMV exposure. Three of the identified cytomegalovirus-associated TCR beta chains were confirmed in vitro to be specific for cytomegalovirus antigens. Most TCR sequences were observed very rarely across donors, whereas some public TCRs were present in many individuals. Some IMGT-functional V segments, including TRBV6-2 and TRBV6-3, could not be distinguished by the 87-base-pair reads and were therefore excluded. In a later analysis, TCR association rates were found to vary across HLA loci, with the most associated TCRs seen for DRB1 alleles and the fewest for HLA-C alleles. Presence/absence analyses assumed roughly uniform sequencing depth across donors, an assumption that may not hold. The study listed 164 TCR beta chains as associated with cytomegalovirus. The only immune exposure information available for the cohort was CMV serostatus. Compared with the 666-donor mean, donors in an Asian-associated ancestry cluster had fewer N-insertions in productive TCRs, according to a later genetic analysis. Compared with equally common non-associated chains, HLA-associated TCR beta chains in a later analysis were more clonally expanded and had lower generation probabilities.

As regards this clone: Its antigen remains undetermined. No base-level quality is on record; no much larger clone is a single base apart. Other nucleotide sequences from this sample produce the same CDR3.

The cohort comprised more than 550 healthy bone marrow donors. At the time of sampling, all cohort members were nominally healthy, though unrecorded immune exposures were likely present. The donor was CMV seropositive and was included in the group of some 290 seropositive cohort members. A peripheral blood sample was provided by each donor, and peripheral blood mononuclear cells were used for TCR beta sequencing. The Qiagen DNeasy Blood Extraction Kit was used to extract genomic DNA from the blood cell samples. Receptor libraries were prepared by the immunoSEQ multiplex PCR assay. For the multiplex PCR, a mixture combining 60 forward primers for TCR Vbeta segments and 13 reverse primers for TCR Jbeta segments was used. Amplification of the CDR3 region of rearranged TCR beta genes was performed with a multiplex PCR assay on genomic DNA. The Illumina HiSeq System was used to sequence the amplified TCR beta libraries as 87-base-pair reads. The authors' pipeline ran thus. In a later analysis, about 80 million unique TCR beta chains were counted across the roughly 670 repertoires, and roughly 10 million of these chains were shared by at least two donors. Raw reads were error-corrected and collapsed into unique sequences by a nearest-neighbor algorithm in which closely related sequences were merged to remove PCR and sequencing errors. To assign V, D and J gene segments, CDR3 sequences were aligned to IMGT reference sequences. For a sequence to be retained, a match of at least six nucleotides to both a V gene segment and a J gene segment was required. Rearrangements were classified as productive when the CDR3 lacked stop codons and remained in frame with V and J, and all other rearrangements were classified as non-productive. CDR3 was defined by IMGT convention, running from the second conserved V-encoded cysteine to the conserved J-encoded phenylalanine. The earlier analysis of fewer than 700 of the donors excluded sequences that lacked an unambiguous match to a single V gene segment. In an earlier analysis of 587 of the donors, a V segment was called functional when productive rearrangements were above 56.7%, and segregating when the standard deviation between donors exceeded 5%. A statistical classification framework was built to diagnose cytomegalovirus status from the catalog of TCR beta chain sequences. In a later analysis, TCR nucleotide sequences were compared against IMGT/GENE-DB human TR gene sequences so that V and J genes could be assigned. Using the TCRdist pipeline, a later analysis assigned CDR3 sequences along with most-parsimonious VDJ recombination scenarios. In a later analysis, each TCR beta chain was defined by its CDR3 amino acid sequence together with its V-gene family, and reads without a unique V-gene family were excluded. A later analysis removed roughly 590 highly shared, low-generation-probability nucleotide sequences to deal with suspected cross-contamination and a sequencing artifact. In a later analysis, a clonal expansion index was calculated for each public chain from normalized within-repertoire ranks of inferred template counts. A later analysis computed generation probabilities with a VDJ recombination model fitted to out-of-frame rearrangements, and checked the results against IGoR. In a later analysis, hypergeometric tests were used to score TCR-TCR, TCR-HLA and TCR-CMV co-occurrence, with a repertoire-size bias correction applied to TCR pairs. A later analysis estimated false discovery rates by permuting HLA or CMV assignments 20 times. In a later analysis, co-occurring TCRs were grouped using DBSCAN, and TCRdist sequence similarity was added for clustering within HLA-allele-positive subsets. For co-occurrence clustering, repertoires with fewer than 30,000 or more than 120,000 public chains were excluded, along with about five repertoires with anomalous nucleotide sharing. TCRdb re-hosts the immuneACCESS table, in-frame sequences only. Its copies lack some clones; in the studies checked, an unresolved V gene accounts for under half of them, and the cause for the rest is not known. Clonal size and the V and J genes are those of that table, whereas D and trimming came from the DNA. A total of 150,000 to 200,000 clones appear in this sample, about 75% of them only once. The ten largest clones capture around 0.98% of the sample.

The germline V gene encodes CDR1 MNHEY and CDR2 SMNVEV (reference sequence). The cysteine opens and the phenylalanine closes a CDR3 of 14 amino acids. Left in the record is the CDR3 DNA by itself, 42 bases read in frame from the first base. Trimming removed 2 bases from V and 7 bases from J, leaving 15 bases between the germline ends. The receptor was isolated from a woman aged 45-65 years in good health and CMV-seropositive. This chain is built from TRBV27 and TRBJ2-7, and TRBD1 may be the D gene, going by 5 matching bases. The sequencing input was PBMCs. The CDR3 is CASSLQGPRGEQYF. In nucleotides, the sequence is TGTGCCAGCAGTTTACAGGGTCCACGCGGTGAGCAGTACTTC.